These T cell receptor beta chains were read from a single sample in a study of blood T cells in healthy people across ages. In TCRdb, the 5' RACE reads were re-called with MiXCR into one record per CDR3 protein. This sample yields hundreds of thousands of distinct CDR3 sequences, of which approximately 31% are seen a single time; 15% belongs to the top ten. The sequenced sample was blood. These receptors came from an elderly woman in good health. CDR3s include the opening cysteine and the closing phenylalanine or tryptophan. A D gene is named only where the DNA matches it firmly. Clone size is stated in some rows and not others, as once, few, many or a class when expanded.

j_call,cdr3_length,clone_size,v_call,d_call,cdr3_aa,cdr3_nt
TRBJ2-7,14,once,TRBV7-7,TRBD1,CASSLSGQVSEQYF,TGTGCCAGCAGCTTATCGGGACAGGTCAGCGAGCAGTACTTC
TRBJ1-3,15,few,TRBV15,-,CATSRVHGPGNTIYF,TGTGCCACCAGCAGGGTACACGGGCCTGGAAACACCATATATTTT
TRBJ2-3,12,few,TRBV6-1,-,CASRGLGDTQYF,TGTGCCAGCAGGGGACTGGGAGATACGCAGTATTTT
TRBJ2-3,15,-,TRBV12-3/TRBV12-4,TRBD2,CAGSSGASSTDTQYF,TGTGCCGGGTCTAGCGGGGCTTCTAGCACAGATACGCAGTATTTT
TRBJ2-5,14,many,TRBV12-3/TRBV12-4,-,CASSLALEVGTQYF,TGTGCCAGCAGTTTAGCGCTGGAGGTTGGGACCCAGTACTTC
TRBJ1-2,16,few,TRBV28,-,CASSSPQRTRNYGYTF,TGTGCCAGCAGTTCGCCCCAAAGGACAAGAAACTATGGCTACACCTTC
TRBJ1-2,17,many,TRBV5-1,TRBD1,CASSSPGQGNGNYGYTF,TGCGCCAGCAGCTCACCGGGACAGGGGAACGGAAACTATGGCTACACCTTC
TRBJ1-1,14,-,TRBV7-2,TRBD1,CASSLKGQGASAFF,TGTGCCAGCAGCTTAAAGGGACAGGGGGCGTCAGCTTTCTTT
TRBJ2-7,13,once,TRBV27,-,CASCLGPSYEQYF,TGTGCCAGCTGTCTTGGCCCCTCCTACGAGCAGTACTTC
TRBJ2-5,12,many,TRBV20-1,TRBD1,CSALTGGETQYF,TGCAGTGCCTTAACAGGGGGAGAGACCCAGTACTTC
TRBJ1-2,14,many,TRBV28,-,CASSGGGRNYGYTF,TGTGCCAGCAGCGGCGGAGGACGCAACTATGGCTACACCTTC
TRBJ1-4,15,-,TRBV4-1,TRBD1,CASSQAGTGMEKLFF,TGCGCCAGCAGCCAAGCCGGGACAGGGATGGAAAAACTGTTTTTT
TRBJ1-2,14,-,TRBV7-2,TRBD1,CASSLVRTGHGYTF,TGTGCCAGCAGCTTAGTACGGACAGGGCACGGCTACACCTTC
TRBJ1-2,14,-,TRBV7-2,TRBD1,CASSSRTGENGYTF,TGTGCCAGCAGCTCCAGGACAGGGGAGAATGGCTACACCTTC
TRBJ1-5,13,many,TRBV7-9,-,CASSYMVSQPQHF,TGTGCCAGCAGCTATATGGTCTCTCAGCCCCAGCATTTT
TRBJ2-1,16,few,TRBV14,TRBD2,CASSQELGLAVNEQFF,TGTGCCAGCAGCCAAGAGTTGGGCCTAGCGGTAAATGAGCAGTTCTTC
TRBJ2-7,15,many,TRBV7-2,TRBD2,CASKLAGGKGYEQYF,TGTGCCAGCAAACTAGCGGGGGGGAAGGGATACGAGCAGTACTTC
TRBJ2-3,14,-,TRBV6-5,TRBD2,CASNSGLATDTQYF,TGTGCCAGCAATTCGGGACTAGCGACAGATACGCAGTATTTT
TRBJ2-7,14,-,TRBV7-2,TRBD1,CASSSGQGFYEQYF,TGTGCCAGCAGCTCGGGACAGGGTTTCTACGAGCAGTACTTC
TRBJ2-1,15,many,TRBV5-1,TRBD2,CASSWSAGVDNEQFF,TGCGCCAGCAGCTGGAGCGCGGGGGTGGACAATGAGCAGTTCTTC
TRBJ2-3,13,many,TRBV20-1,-,CSGRGPSGDTQYF,TGCAGTGGGAGGGGTCCCAGCGGAGATACGCAGTATTTT
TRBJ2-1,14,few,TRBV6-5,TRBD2,CASSLTSAYNEQFF,TGTGCCAGCAGTTTGACTAGCGCTTACAATGAGCAGTTCTTC
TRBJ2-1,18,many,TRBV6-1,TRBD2,CASSEDSGGVSSYNEQFF,TGTGCCAGCAGTGAGGATAGCGGGGGTGTGAGCTCCTACAATGAGCAGTTCTTC
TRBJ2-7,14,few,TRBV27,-,CASSPSLEGYEQYF,TGTGCCAGCAGTCCATCCCTTGAGGGATACGAGCAGTACTTC
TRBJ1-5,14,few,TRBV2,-,CASSKGQSNQPQHF,TGTGCCAGCAGTAAAGGACAGAGCAATCAGCCCCAGCATTTT
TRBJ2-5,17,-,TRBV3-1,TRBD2,CASSQDMVAGVQETQYF,TGTGCCAGCAGCCAAGATATGGTAGCGGGGGTGCAAGAGACCCAGTACTTC
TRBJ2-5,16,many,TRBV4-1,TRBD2,CASSQGGLAGRETQYF,TGCGCCAGCAGCCAAGGGGGACTAGCGGGGAGGGAGACCCAGTACTTC